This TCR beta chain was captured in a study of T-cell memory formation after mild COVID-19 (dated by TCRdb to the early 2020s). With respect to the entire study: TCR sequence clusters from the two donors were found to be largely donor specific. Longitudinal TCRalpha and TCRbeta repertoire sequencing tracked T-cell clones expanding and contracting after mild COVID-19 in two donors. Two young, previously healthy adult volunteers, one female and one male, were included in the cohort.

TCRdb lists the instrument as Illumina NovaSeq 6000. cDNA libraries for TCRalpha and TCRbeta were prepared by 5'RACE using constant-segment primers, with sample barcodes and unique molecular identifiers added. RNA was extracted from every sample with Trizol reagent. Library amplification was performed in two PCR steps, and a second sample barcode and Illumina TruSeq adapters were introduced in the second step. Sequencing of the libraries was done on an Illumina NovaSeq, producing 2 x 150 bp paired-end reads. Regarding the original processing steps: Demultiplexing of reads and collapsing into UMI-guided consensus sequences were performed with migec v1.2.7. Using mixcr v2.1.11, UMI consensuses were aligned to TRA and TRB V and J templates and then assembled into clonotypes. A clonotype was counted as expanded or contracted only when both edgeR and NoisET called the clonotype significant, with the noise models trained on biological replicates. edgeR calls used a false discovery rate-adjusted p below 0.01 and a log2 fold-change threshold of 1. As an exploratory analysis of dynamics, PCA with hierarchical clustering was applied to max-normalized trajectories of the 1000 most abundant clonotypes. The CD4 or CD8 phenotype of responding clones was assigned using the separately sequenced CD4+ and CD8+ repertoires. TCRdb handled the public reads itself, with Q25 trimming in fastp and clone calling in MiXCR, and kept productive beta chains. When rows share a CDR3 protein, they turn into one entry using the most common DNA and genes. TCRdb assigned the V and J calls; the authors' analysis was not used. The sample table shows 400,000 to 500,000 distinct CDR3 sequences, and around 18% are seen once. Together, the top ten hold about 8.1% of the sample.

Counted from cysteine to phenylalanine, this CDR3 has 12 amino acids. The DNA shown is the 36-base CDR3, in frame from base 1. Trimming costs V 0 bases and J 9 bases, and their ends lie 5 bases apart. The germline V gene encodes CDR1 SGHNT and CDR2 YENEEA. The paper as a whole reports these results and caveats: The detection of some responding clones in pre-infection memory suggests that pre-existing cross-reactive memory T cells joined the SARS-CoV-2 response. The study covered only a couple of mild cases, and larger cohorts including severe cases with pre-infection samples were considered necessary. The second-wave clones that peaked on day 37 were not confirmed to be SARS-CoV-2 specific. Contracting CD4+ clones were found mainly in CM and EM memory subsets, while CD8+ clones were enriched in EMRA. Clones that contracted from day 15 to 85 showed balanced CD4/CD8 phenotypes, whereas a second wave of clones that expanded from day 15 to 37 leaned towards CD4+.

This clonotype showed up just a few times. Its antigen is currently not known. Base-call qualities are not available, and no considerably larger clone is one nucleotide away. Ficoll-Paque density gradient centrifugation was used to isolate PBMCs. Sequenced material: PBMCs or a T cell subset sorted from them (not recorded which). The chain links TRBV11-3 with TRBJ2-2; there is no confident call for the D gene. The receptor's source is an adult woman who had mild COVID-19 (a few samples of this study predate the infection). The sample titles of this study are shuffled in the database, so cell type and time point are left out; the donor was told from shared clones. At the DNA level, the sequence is TGTGCCAGCAGCTTAGAGGGATGGGAGCTGTTTTTT. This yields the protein CASSLEGWELFF.